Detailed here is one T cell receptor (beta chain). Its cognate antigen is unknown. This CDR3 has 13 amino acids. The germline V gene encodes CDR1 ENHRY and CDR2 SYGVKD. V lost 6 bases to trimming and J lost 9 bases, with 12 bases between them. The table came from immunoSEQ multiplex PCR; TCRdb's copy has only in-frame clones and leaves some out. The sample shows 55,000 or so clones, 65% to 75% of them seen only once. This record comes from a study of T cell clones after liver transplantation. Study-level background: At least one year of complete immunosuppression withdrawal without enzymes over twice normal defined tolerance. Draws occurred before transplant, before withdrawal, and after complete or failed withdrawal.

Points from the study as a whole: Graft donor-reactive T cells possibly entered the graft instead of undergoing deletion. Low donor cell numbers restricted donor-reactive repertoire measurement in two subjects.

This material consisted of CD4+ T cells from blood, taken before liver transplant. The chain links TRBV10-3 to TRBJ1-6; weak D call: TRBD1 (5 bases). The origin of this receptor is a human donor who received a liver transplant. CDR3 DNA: TGTGCCATCAGCAACACAGGAGCTTCACCCCTCCACTTT. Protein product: CAISNTGASPLHF.